This record covers a single T cell receptor (beta chain). V lost 2 bases and J 2 bases, leaving 12 bases between the germline ends. The CDR3 loop spans 16 amino acids. Germline V gene data show CDR1 as LNHDA and CDR2 as SQIVND (reference sequence). This record comes from a study of blood T cell repertoires in COVID-19. The wider study: Collection of acute and convalescent COVID-19 samples took place in the United States, Italy and Spain. Sample material is recorded as cDNA or gDNA derived from T cells, B-cell-depleted T cells, or PBMCs.

Authors' methods: Counts of nucleated cells, estimated from reference gene primer amplification, were obtained. Sequencing was performed with immunoSEQ multiplex PCR; in TCRdb, only in-frame clones are kept and a portion is missing. V, J and clone size were drawn from that table, and D and trimming were deduced from the DNA. Among 90,000 or so clones listed, roughly 89% were seen once. The chain combines TRBV19 with TRBJ2-2, with TRBD2 as a possible D gene (6 bases). Sequenced input: peripheral blood. This receptor was identified in a woman older than 75 with active COVID-19. CDR3 sequence reads: CASSIISGKNTGELFF. As DNA, the CDR3 is TGTGCCAGTAGTATAATTAGCGGTAAAAACACCGGGGAGCTGTTTTTT.